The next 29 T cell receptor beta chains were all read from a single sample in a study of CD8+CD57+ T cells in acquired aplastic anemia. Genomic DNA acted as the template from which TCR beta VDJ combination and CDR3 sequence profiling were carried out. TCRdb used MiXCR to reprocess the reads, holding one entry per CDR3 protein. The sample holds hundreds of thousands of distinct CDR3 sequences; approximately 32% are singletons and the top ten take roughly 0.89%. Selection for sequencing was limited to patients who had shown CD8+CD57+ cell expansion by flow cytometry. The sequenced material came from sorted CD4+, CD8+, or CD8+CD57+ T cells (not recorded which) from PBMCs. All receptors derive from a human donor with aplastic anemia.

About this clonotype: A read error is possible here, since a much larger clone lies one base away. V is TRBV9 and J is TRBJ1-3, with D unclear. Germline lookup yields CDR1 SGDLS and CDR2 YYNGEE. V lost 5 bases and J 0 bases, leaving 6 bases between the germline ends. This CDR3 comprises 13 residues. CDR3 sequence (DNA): TGTGCCAGCAGGGCCTACTCTGGAAACACCATATATTTT. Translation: CASRAYSGNTIYF.

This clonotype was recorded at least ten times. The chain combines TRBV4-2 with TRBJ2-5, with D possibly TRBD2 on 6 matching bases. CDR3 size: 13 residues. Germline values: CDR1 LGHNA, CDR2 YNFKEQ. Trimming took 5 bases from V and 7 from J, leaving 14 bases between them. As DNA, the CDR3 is TGTGCCAGCAGCTCAACCGTGGAGGGGACCCAGTACTTC. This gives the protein CASSSTVEGTQYF.

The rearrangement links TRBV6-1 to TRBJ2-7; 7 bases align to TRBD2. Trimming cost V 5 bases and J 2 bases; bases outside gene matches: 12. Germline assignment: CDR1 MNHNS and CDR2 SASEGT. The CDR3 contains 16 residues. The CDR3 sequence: CASSPNIDRGAYEQYF. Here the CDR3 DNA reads TGTGCCAGCAGTCCAAATATCGATCGGGGGGCCTACGAGCAGTACTTC.

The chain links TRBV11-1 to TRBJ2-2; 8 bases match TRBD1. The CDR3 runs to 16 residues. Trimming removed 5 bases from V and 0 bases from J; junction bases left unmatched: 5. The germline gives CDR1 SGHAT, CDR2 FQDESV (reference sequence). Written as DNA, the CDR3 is TGTGCCAGCAGCGGACCGGGACAGGCGAACACCGGGGAGCTGTTTTTT. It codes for CASSGPGQANTGELFF.

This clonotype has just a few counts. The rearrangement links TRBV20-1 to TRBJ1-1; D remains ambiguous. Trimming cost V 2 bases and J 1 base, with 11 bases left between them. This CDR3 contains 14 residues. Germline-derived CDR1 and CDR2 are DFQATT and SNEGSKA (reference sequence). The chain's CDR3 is CSARPWVPNTEAFF. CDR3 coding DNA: TGCAGTGCTAGACCCTGGGTTCCGAACACTGAAGCTTTCTTT.

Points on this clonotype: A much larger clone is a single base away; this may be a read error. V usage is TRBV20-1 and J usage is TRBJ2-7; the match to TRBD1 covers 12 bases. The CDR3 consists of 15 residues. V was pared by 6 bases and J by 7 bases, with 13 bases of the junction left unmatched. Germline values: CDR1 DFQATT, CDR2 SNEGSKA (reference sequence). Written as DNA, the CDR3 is TGCAGTGCGGGGACCGGGACAGGGGGCACCTTAGAGCAGTACTTC. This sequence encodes CSAGTGTGGTLEQYF.

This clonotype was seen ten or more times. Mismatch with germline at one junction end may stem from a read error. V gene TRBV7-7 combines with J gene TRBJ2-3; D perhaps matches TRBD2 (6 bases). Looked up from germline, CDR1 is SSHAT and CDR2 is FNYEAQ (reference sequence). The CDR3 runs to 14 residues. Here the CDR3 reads CASSQSGLTDTQYF. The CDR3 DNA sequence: TGTGCTAGCAGCCAAAGCGGGCTCACAGATACGCAGTATTTT.

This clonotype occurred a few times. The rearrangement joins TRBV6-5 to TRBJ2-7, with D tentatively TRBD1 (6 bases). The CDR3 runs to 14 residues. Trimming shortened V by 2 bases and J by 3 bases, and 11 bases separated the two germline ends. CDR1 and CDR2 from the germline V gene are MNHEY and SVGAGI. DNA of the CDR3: TGTGCCAGCAGTTACGCTGGACAGCTCTACGAGCAGTACTTC. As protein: CASSYAGQLYEQYF.

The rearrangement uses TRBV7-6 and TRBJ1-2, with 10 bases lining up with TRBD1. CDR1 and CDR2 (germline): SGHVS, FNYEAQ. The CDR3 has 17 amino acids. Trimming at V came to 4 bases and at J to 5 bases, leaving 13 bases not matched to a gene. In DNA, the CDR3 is TGTGCCAGCAGCTCCTTGGGGAGACAGGGGGCAGAATATGGCTACACCTTC. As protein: CASSSLGRQGAEYGYTF.

CDR3 DNA: TGTGCCAGCAGCGCAATCCAGGGGGACAGCCCCTCCTACGAGCAGTACTTC. Its translation is CASSAIQGDSPSYEQYF. This chain joins TRBV7-8 and TRBJ2-7; 7 bases align to TRBD1. Germline-derived CDR1 and CDR2 are SGHVS and FQNEAQ. This CDR3 region has 17 residues. With V trimmed by 5 bases and J by 0 bases, 13 bases remained unmatched.

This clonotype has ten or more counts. CDR3: CASSVGLAGVEETQYF. CDR3 coding DNA: TGTGCCAGCAGCGTAGGCCTAGCGGGAGTAGAAGAGACCCAGTACTTC. The chain links TRBV9 to TRBJ2-5; 10 bases are shared with TRBD2. This CDR3 contains 16 residues. In germline, CDR1 is SGDLS, CDR2 YYNGEE. Unmatched junction bases numbered 5, after V lost 0 bases and J lost 3 bases.

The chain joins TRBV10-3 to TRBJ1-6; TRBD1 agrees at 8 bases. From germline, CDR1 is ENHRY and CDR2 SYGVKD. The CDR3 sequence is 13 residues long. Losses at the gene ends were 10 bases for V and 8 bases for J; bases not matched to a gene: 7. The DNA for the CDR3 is TGTGCCAGAAGACAGGGGAAAGATTCACCCCTCCACTTT. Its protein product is CARRQGKDSPLHF.

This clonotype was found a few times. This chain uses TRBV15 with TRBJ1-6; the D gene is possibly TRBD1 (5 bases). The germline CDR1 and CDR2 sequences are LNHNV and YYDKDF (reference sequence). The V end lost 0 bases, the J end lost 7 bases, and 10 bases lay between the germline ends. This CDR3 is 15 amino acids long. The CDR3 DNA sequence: TGTGCCACCAGCAGAGATTACGCAGGGAATTCACCCCTCCACTTT. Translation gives CATSRDYAGNSPLHF.

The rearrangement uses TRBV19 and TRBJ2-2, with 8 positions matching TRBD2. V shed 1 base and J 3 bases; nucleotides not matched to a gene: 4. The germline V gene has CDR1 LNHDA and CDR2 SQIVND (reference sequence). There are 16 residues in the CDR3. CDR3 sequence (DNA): TGTGCCAGTAGTATAGGTCCGGGAGGGGACACCGGGGAGCTGTTTTTT. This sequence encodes CASSIGPGGDTGELFF.

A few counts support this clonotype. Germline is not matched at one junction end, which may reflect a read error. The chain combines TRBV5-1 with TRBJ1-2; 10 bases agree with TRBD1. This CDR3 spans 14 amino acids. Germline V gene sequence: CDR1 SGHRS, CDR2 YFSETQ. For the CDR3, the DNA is TGCCCCAGCAGCCCAGACAGGGGGCTTATTGGCTACACCTTC. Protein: CPSSPDRGLIGYTF.

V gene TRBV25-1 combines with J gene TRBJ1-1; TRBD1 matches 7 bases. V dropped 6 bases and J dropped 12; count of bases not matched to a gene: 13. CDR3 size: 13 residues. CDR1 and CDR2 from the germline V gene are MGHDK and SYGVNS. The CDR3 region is CASSRDRASRTFF. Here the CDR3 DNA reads TGTGCCAGCAGCAGAGACAGGGCCTCGAGGACTTTCTTT.

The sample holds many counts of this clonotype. CDR3 in amino acids: CASSLALQVEAFF. The CDR3 coding sequence is TGTGCCAGCAGTTTAGCGCTTCAGGTTGAAGCTTTCTTT. The chain employs TRBV12-3 or TRBV12-4 and TRBJ1-1; D ambiguous. V was shortened by 0 bases and J by 7 bases, with 9 bases between the two germline ends. This CDR3 comprises 13 residues.

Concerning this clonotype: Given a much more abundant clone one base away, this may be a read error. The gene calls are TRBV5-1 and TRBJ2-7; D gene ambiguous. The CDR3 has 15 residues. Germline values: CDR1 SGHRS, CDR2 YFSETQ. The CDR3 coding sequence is TGCGCCAGCAGCTTGGCCGCTGCCCGATCCTTCGAGCAGTACTTC. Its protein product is CASSLAAARSFEQYF. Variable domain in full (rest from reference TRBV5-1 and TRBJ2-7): KAGVTQTPRYLIKTRGQQVTLSCSPISGHRSVSWYQQTPGQGLQFLFEYFSETQRNKGNFPGRFSGRQFSNSRSEMNVSTLELGDSALYLCASSLAAARSFEQYFGPGTRLTVT.

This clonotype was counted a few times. CDR3 coding DNA: TGTGCCAGCAGCTTGGGTCAGGTATTGAACACTGAAGCTTTCTTT. It is translated as CASSLGQVLNTEAFF. The chain employs TRBV5-4 and TRBJ1-1; no firm D call. The CDR3 has 15 residues. CDR1 is SGHNT and CDR2 is YYREEE in the germline V gene (reference sequence). V shed 0 bases and J shed 0 bases, with 9 bases lying between them. The full variable domain, completed using reference TRBV5-4 and TRBJ1-1, is ETGVTQSPTHLIKTRGQQVTLRCSSQSGHNTVSWYQQALGQGPQFIFQYYREEENGRGNFPPRFSGLQFPNYSSELNVNALELDDSALYLCASSLGQVLNTEAFFGQGTRLTVV.

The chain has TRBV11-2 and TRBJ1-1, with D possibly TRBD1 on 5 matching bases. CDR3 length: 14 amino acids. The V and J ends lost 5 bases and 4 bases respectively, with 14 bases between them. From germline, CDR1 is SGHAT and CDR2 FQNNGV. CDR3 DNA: TGTGCCAGCAGCATTGACAGCCGTGGCACTGAAGCTTTCTTT. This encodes CASSIDSRGTEAFF.

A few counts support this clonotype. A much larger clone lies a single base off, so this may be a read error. The CDR3 here is CAIMPGLPTGDLFF. For the CDR3, the DNA is TGTGCCATCATGCCGGGACTGCCCACCGGGGATCTGTTTTTT. J is TRBJ2-2 and V is TRBV10-3, with a tentative D call TRBD2 (6 bases). CDR3 size: 14 residues. From germline, CDR1 is ENHRY and CDR2 SYGVKD.

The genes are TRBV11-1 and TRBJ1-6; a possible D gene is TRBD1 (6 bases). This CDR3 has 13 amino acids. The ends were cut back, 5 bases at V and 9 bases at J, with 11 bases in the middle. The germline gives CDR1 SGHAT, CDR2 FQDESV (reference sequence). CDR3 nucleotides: TGTGCCAGCAGCGTCGAGACAGGTTCACCCCTCCACTTT. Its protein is CASSVETGSPLHF.

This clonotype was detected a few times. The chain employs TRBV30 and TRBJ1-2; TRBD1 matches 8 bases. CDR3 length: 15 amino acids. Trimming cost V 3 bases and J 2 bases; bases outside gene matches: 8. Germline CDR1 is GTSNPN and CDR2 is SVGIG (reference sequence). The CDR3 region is CAWRFRDRRNYGYTF. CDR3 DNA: TGTGCCTGGAGATTCCGGGACAGGCGAAACTATGGCTACACCTTC.

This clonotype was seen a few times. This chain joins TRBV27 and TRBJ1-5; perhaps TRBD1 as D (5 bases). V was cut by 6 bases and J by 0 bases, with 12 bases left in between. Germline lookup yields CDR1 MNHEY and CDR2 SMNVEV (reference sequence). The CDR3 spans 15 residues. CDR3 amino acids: CASSRDPHSNQPQHF. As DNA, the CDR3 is TGTGCCAGCAGCAGGGACCCCCATAGCAATCAGCCCCAGCATTTT.

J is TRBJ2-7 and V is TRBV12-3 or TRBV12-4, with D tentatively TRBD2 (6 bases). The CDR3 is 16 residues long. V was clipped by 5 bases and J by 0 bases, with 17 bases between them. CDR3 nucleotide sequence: TGTGCCAGCAGTCGTACTGGGGGGATGAGCTCCTACGAGCAGTACTTC. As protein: CASSRTGGMSSYEQYF.

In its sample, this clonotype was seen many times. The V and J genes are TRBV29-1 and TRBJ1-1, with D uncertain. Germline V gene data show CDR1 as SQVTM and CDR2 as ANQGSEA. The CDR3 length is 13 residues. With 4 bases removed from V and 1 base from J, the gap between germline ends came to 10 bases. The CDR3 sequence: CSVGSQRNTEAFF. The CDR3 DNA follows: TGCAGCGTTGGGTCACAGCGGAACACTGAAGCTTTCTTT.

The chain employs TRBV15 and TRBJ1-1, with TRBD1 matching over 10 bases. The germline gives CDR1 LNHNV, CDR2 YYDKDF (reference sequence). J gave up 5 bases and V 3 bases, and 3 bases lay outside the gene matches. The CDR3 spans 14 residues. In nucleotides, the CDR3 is TGTGCCACCAGCAGGGACAGGGGGGCGACTGAAGCTTTCTTT. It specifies CATSRDRGATEAFF. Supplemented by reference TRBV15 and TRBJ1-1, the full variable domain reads DAMVIQNPRYQVTQFGKPVTLSCSQTLNHNVMYWYQQKSSQAPKLLFHYYDKDFNNEADTPDNFQSRRPNTSFCFLDIRSPGLGDTAMYLCATSRDRGATEAFFGQGTRLTVV.

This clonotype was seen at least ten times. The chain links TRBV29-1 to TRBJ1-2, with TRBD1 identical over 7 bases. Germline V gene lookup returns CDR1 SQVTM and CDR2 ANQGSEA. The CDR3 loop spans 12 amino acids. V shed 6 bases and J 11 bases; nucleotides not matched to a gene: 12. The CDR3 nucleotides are TGCAGCGTGAGGTCCGAGACAGGGCCATACACCTTC. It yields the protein CSVRSETGPYTF.

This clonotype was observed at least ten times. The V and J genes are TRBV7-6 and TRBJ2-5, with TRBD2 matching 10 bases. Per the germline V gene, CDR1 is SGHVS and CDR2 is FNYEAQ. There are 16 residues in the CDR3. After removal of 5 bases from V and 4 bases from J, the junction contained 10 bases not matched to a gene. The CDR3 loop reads CASSRNLAGVGETQYF. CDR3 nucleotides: TGTGCCAGCAGCCGTAACCTAGCGGGAGTAGGAGAGACCCAGTACTTC.